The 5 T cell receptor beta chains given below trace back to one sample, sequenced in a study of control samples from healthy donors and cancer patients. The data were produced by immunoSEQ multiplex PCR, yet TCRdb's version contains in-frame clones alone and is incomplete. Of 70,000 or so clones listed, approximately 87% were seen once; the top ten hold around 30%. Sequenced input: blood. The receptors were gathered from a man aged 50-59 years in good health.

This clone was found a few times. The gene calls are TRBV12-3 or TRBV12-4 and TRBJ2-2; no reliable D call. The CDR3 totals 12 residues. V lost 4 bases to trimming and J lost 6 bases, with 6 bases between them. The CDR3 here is CASSWVPGELFF. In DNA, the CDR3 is TGTGCCAGCAGTTGGGTCCCCGGGGAGCTGTTTTTT.

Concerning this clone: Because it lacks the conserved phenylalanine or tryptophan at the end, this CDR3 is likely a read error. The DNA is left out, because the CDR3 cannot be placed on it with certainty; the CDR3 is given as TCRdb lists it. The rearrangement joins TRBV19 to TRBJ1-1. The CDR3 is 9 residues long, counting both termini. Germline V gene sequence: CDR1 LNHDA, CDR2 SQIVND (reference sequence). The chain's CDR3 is CASSRPGLD.

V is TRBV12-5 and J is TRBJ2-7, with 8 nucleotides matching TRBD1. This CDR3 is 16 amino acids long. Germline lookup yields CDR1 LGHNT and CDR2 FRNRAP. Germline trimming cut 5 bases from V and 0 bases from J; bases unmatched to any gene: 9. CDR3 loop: CASGARQGTPSYEQYF. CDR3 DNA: TGTGCTAGTGGTGCCCGACAGGGGACCCCCTCCTACGAGCAGTACTTC.

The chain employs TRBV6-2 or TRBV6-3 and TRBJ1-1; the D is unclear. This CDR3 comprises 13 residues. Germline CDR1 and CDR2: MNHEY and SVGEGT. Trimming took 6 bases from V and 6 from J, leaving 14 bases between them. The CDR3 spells CASSRFPGSEAFF. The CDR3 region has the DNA TGTGCCAGCAGCCGCTTTCCTGGGTCTGAAGCTTTCTTT.

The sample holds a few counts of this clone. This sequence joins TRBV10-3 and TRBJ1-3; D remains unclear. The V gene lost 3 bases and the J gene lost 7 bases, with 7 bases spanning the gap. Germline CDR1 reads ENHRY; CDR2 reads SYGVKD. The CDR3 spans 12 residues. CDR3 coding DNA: TGTGCCATCAGTGAATTTAGGAACACCATATATTTT. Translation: CAISEFRNTIYF.